These 8 T cell receptor beta chains share one sample of origin, sequenced in a study of T cells in Graves' hyperthyroidism and ophthalmopathy. RNA transcripts gave rise to amplified TCR beta CDR3 regions. The TCR CDR3 was amplified in a first-round RT-PCR using the HTBI primer set. TCRdb re-called the multiplex PCR reads through MiXCR, storing one row per CDR3 protein. This table has about 640,000 distinct CDR3 sequences, about a fifth appearing once. Material: blood. These receptors were obtained from a man under 40 with Graves' ophthalmopathy.

Remarks on this clonotype: Relative to the germline gene, one junction end is altered; a read error may explain this. The chain employs TRBV13 and TRBJ2-1; a possible D gene is TRBD1 (5 bases). The length of the CDR3 is 16 residues. In germline, CDR1 is PRHDT, CDR2 FYEKMQ (reference sequence). CDR3 nucleotide sequence: TGTGCCAGCAGCTTAGATCCCGACAGCTCCTACAATGGGCAGTCCTTC. Its translation is CASSLDPDSSYNGQSF.

The V and J genes are TRBV28 and TRBJ2-7, with D perhaps TRBD1 (6 bases). The germline V and J ends were trimmed by 1 base and 2 bases, with 15 bases remaining between them. The CDR3 is 16 amino acids. Germline V CDR1 and CDR2: MDHEN, SYDVKM. The CDR3 loop is CASSLFTGWGAYEQYF. The CDR3 nucleotides are TGTGCCAGCAGTTTATTCACAGGGTGGGGAGCCTACGAGCAGTACTTC.

The genes are TRBV11-3 and TRBJ2-1; the D is unclear. V was clipped by 0 bases and J by 6 bases, with 9 bases between them. This CDR3 region has 14 residues. Germline V CDR1 and CDR2: SGHNT, YENEEA. The CDR3 loop is CASSLDRVRNEQFF. The CDR3 DNA sequence: TGTGCCAGCAGCTTAGATCGGGTCCGCAATGAGCAGTTCTTC. Combining the CDR3 with reference TRBV11-3 and TRBJ2-1 gives the whole variable domain EAGVVQSPRYKIIEKKQPVAFWCNPISGHNTLYWYLQNLGQGPELLIRYENEEAVDDSQLPKDRFSAERLKGVDSTLKIQPAELGDSAVYLCASSLDRVRNEQFFGPGTRLTVL.

This clonotype was seen only a few times. V usage is TRBV14 and J usage is TRBJ2-7; 10 bases are a match to TRBD1. Unmatched junction bases numbered 4, after V lost 0 bases and J lost 2 bases. Germline V CDR1 and CDR2: SGHDN, FVKESK. The CDR3 is 16 amino acids. In nucleotides, the CDR3 is TGTGCCAGCAGCCAAGATTGGGGACAGGGGACCTACGAGCAGTACTTC. Encoded protein: CASSQDWGQGTYEQYF.

This clonotype has just a few counts. The rearrangement joins TRBV19 to TRBJ2-2; D is ambiguous. V was cut by 5 bases and J by 0 bases, with 10 bases left in between. The CDR3 is 15 residues long. In germline, CDR1 is LNHDA, CDR2 SQIVND (reference sequence). The CDR3 region is CASSRSAANTGELFF. The CDR3 DNA follows: TGTGCCAGTAGTCGGAGTGCTGCGAACACCGGGGAGCTGTTTTTT.

This clonotype has more than one count but fewer than ten. The gene calls are TRBV29-1 and TRBJ1-2, with 7 bases fitting TRBD1. The germline V gene has CDR1 SQVTM and CDR2 ANQGSEA. The V gene end was trimmed by 7 bases and the J gene end by 4 bases; junction bases not matched to a gene: 15. This CDR3 is built from 15 residues. In DNA, the CDR3 is TGCAGCGCAAAGACAGGGTACGGATCTGGCTATGGCTACACCTTC. This gives the protein CSAKTGYGSGYGYTF.

This clonotype was counted between two and nine times. In DNA, the CDR3 is TGTGCCAGCAGCTCAAGCGGGAGAACCCCCGGGGAGCTGTTTTTT. This codes for CASSSSGRTPGELFF. The chain joins TRBV5-6 to TRBJ2-2, with TRBD2 matching over 8 bases. V was pared by 3 bases and J by 6 bases, with 7 bases of the junction left unmatched. Germline V CDR1 and CDR2: SGHDT, YYEEEE. This CDR3 spans 15 amino acids.

The chain couples TRBV10-2 to TRBJ1-6; the D gene is possibly TRBD1 (5 bases). Trimming left V 6 bases short and J 9 bases short, with 15 bases between. The CDR3 spans 14 residues. CDR1 is WSHSY, CDR2 SAAADI, per germline. The CDR3: CASSDSMLASPLHF. Written as DNA, the CDR3 is TGCGCCAGCAGCGACAGTATGCTGGCTTCACCCCTCCACTTT.